This T cell receptor (beta chain) was identified in a study of T cell responses to AZD1222 COVID-19 vaccine. Trimming removed 5 bases at V and 0 bases at J, with 10 bases between. The CDR3 totals 15 residues. Germline-derived CDR1 and CDR2 are KGHSH and LQKENI. Only in-frame clones appear in the TCRdb table, and some are missing; sequencing was by immunoSEQ multiplex PCR. The data show 130,000 to 150,000 clones, 92% seen once. Here the sequenced sample was peripheral blood, taken on day 0 of AZD1222 vaccination. This chain uses TRBV18 with TRBJ1-4; no firm D call. This receptor was obtained from an adult in good health. The CDR3 DNA reads TGTGCCAGCTCAAACGGGATTGCAACTAATGAAAAACTGTTTTTT. Translation gives CASSNGIATNEKLFF.